A single sample is the source of the 29 T cell receptor beta chains below, sequenced in a study of T cells in Graves' hyperthyroidism and ophthalmopathy (dated by TCRdb to the late 2010s). The protocol used for the library was multiplex PCR. This sample was sequenced with an Illumina HiSeq 2000. TCR beta CDR3 regions were amplified from RNA transcripts. The TCR CDR3 was subjected to a first round of RT-PCR using the HTBI primer set and the Qiagen OneStep RT-PCR kit. Using fastp trimming at Q25 and MiXCR clonotype assembly, TCRdb reanalyzed the public sequencing data and kept in-frame beta chains. Every CDR3 protein is listed once, alongside the most common genes and DNA of its rows. The sample records fewer than 250,000 distinct CDR3 sequences, 15% to 20% of which are singletons. The ten largest account for less than 35% of the sample. Source material: blood. Receptors originate from a woman aged 18-29 years with Graves' ophthalmopathy.

This clonotype has a count of ten or more. The CDR3 bases are TGTGCCAGCATCAGGCAGATGAACACCGGGGAGCTGTTTTTT. Protein product: CASIRQMNTGELFF. This rearrangement joins TRBV28 to TRBJ2-2; D unclear. V was trimmed by 7 bases and J by 1 base, leaving 10 bases between them. Germline V gives CDR1 MDHEN, CDR2 SYDVKM. The CDR3 sequence is 14 residues long.

This clonotype was observed many times. The chain uses TRBV4-3 and TRBJ2-7; D might be TRBD2 (6 bases). The V and J ends lost 4 bases and 1 base respectively, with 11 bases between them. Per the germline V gene, CDR1 is LGHNA and CDR2 is YSLEER. This CDR3 region has 14 residues. DNA of the CDR3: TGCGCCAGCAGCCCGGTGACTAGTTCCTACGAGCAGTACTTC. Translation: CASSPVTSSYEQYF.

This clonotype was found many times. V is TRBV13 and J is TRBJ2-4, with D maybe TRBD2 (5 bases). The CDR3 loop spans 13 amino acids. The germline V and J ends were trimmed by 3 bases and 8 bases, with 11 bases remaining between them. Germline assignment: CDR1 PRHDT and CDR2 FYEKMQ (reference sequence). CDR3 loop: CASSFRVEDIQYF. DNA of the CDR3: TGTGCCAGCAGCTTCAGAGTGGAGGACATTCAGTACTTC.

This clonotype occurred many times. The chain couples TRBV13 to TRBJ1-3; 9 bases fit TRBD1. Losses at the gene ends were 3 bases for V and 2 bases for J; bases not matched to a gene: 5. Germline V gene lookup returns CDR1 PRHDT and CDR2 FYEKMQ (reference sequence). The CDR3 is made up of 16 amino acids. CDR3 residues: CASSFGTGPTGNTIYF. The CDR3 coding sequence is TGTGCCAGCAGCTTCGGGACAGGGCCTACTGGAAACACCATATATTTT.

This clonotype has at least ten counts. The J gene is TRBJ2-7, the V gene TRBV18, with TRBD1 as a possible D gene (7 bases). CDR1 is KGHSH and CDR2 is LQKENI in the germline V gene. There are 19 residues in the CDR3. Between the trimmed V and J ends, which lost 6 bases and 0 bases, there was a span of 27 bases. The CDR3 sequence: CASSLNDREWSGSSYEQYF. In DNA, the CDR3 is TGTGCCAGCTCCCTTAATGACAGGGAGTGGTCCGGGAGCTCCTACGAGCAGTACTTC.

This clonotype has a handful of counts. The chain combines TRBV5-1 with TRBJ2-5, with D tentatively TRBD2 (5 bases). Germline lookup yields CDR1 SGHRS and CDR2 YFSETQ. This CDR3 comprises 14 residues. The V gene lost 2 bases and the J gene lost 4 bases, with 12 bases spanning the gap. CDR3 protein: CASSFTSRVETQYF. The CDR3, as DNA: TGCGCCAGCAGCTTTACTAGTCGGGTAGAGACCCAGTACTTC.

In its sample, this clonotype was seen many times. The chain links TRBV7-3 to TRBJ2-4, with 10 bases identical to TRBD2. CDR3 length: 20 residues. CDR1 and CDR2 (germline): SGHTA, FQGTGA. V was pared by 5 bases and J by 2 bases, with 18 bases of the junction left unmatched. The CDR3 sequence: CASSLTGTSVPEGSKNIQYF. CDR3 bases: TGTGCCAGCAGCCTTACCGGGACTAGCGTTCCCGAGGGTTCCAAAAACATTCAGTACTTC.

This clonotype has a count of ten or more. The genes are TRBV19 and TRBJ2-1, with 7 bases matching TRBD1. Germline V gene sequence: CDR1 LNHDA, CDR2 SQIVND (reference sequence). The CDR3 covers 14 residues. Trimming at V came to 6 bases and at J to 7 bases, leaving 9 bases not matched to a gene. CDR3 residues: CASSLGQVPNEQFF. CDR3 nucleotides: TGTGCCAGTAGCCTAGGACAGGTACCTAATGAGCAGTTCTTC.

This clonotype appeared many times. The J gene is TRBJ1-2, the V gene TRBV11-2, with TRBD1 identical over 8 bases. The germline V gene encodes CDR1 SGHAT and CDR2 FQNNGV. This CDR3 contains 13 residues. The V and J ends lost 1 base and 6 bases, in that order; junction bases with no gene match: 1. The chain's CDR3 is CASSLGTGNGYTF. The CDR3 nucleotides read TGTGCCAGCAGCTTAGGGACAGGGAATGGCTACACCTTC.

This clonotype showed up many times. J is TRBJ2-5 and V is TRBV11-2, with D perhaps given as TRBD1 or TRBD2 (5 bases each). CDR1 SGHAT and CDR2 FQNNGV come from the germline V gene. V shed 1 base and J shed 0 bases, with 6 bases lying between them. This CDR3 contains 14 residues. CDR3 amino acids: CASSLAGHQETQYF. Here the CDR3 DNA reads TGTGCCAGCAGCTTAGCGGGGCACCAAGAGACCCAGTACTTC.

In this sample, this clonotype turned up many times. The gene calls are TRBV28 and TRBJ2-7; TRBD1 matches at 7 bases. The CDR3 extends over 15 amino acids. The V segment lost 6 bases and the J segment 6 bases; nucleotides outside the gene matches: 14. Germline CDR1 MDHEN, CDR2 SYDVKM. CDR3 sequence (DNA): TGTGCCAGCAGCCCCGACAGGGCCAGCCGAGCCGAGCAGTACTTC. Residues: CASSPDRASRAEQYF.

There are many counts of this clonotype. The chain recombines TRBV20-1 with TRBJ2-2, with TRBD1 identical over 10 bases. Germline loops: CDR1 DFQATT, CDR2 SNEGSKA (reference sequence). J was trimmed by 3 bases and V by 0 bases; bases with no gene match: 1. CDR3 size: 15 residues. The CDR3 DNA is TGCAGTGCTAGAGACGGGACAGGGGACACCGGGGAGCTGTTTTTT. Its translation is CSARDGTGDTGELFF.

This clonotype occurred many times. In nucleotides, the CDR3 is TGTGCCAGCAGTTTAAGCGGTTCGGGTTGGACTGAAGCTTTCTTT. It codes for CASSLSGSGWTEAFF. The rearrangement links TRBV27 to TRBJ1-1; no firm D call. CDR3 size: 15 residues. Germline assignment: CDR1 MNHEY and CDR2 SMNVEV (reference sequence). Trimming left V 2 bases short and J 5 bases short, with 15 bases between.

V gene TRBV4-1 combines with J gene TRBJ1-2, with D perhaps TRBD1 (5 bases). Germline loops: CDR1 MGHRA, CDR2 YSYEKL. V lost 4 bases to trimming and J lost 5 bases, with 17 bases between them. The CDR3 covers 15 residues. The CDR3 nucleotides read TGCGCCAGCAGCCCCCTCCTGGGCAGGGATTATGGCTACACCTTC. Translation gives CASSPLLGRDYGYTF.

In its sample, this clonotype was seen many times. The CDR3 DNA reads as TGTGCCAGCAGCCCGTCGACAGCGAACACTGAAGCTTTCTTT. Translating it yields CASSPSTANTEAFF. This chain links TRBV7-2 with TRBJ1-1; possibly TRBD1 for D (5 bases). The ends were cut back, 5 bases at V and 1 base at J, with 11 bases in the middle. This CDR3 is 14 amino acids long. Germline V gene sequence: CDR1 SGHTA, CDR2 FQGNSA. Based on the CDR3 plus reference TRBV7-2 and TRBJ1-1, the full variable domain is GAGVSQSPSNKVTEKGKDVELRCDPISGHTALYWYRQSLGQGLEFLIYFQGNSAPDKSGLPSDRFSAERTGGSVSTLTIQRTQQEDSAVYLCASSPSTANTEAFFGQGTRLTVV.

This clonotype was recorded many times. This sequence joins TRBV30 and TRBJ2-3, with 13 positions matching TRBD2. J lost 4 bases, V lost 0 bases, and 16 bases had no gene match. The CDR3 contains 20 residues. Germline loops: CDR1 GTSNPN, CDR2 SVGIG (reference sequence). The CDR3 loop is CAWSVWGLAGQLGSADTQYF. The CDR3 DNA is TGTGCCTGGAGTGTCTGGGGACTAGCGGGACAACTTGGGAGCGCAGATACGCAGTATTTT.

This clonotype showed up many times. V gene TRBV7-9 combines with J gene TRBJ2-7, with a possible D match to TRBD1 (5 bases). This CDR3 is built from 12 residues. Trimming took off 5 bases at V and 3 bases at J, with 8 bases between the two ends. Germline V gene lookup returns CDR1 SEHNR and CDR2 FQNEAQ (reference sequence). The CDR3 DNA follows: TGTGCCAGCAGCGTACAGGTCTACGAGCAGTACTTC. Amino acids: CASSVQVYEQYF.

The chain uses TRBV6-2 or TRBV6-3 and TRBJ1-6; a weak D match, TRBD1 (5 bases). CDR3 length: 13 residues. The V gene lost 5 bases and the J gene lost 7 bases, with 9 bases spanning the gap. Germline V gene data show CDR1 as MNHEY and CDR2 as SVGEGT. The CDR3 is CASSGDGNSPLHF. The CDR3 DNA reads as TGTGCCAGCAGTGGGGACGGAAATTCACCCCTCCACTTT.

This clonotype was found many times. Compared with germline, one end of the junction differs, possibly owing to a read error. This CDR3 is CASSLAPGQGGNNYGYTF. CDR3 DNA sequence: TGTGCCAGCAGCCTAGCCCCGGGACAGGGGGGGAATAACTATGGCTACACCTTC. This chain links TRBV7-9 with TRBJ1-2, with 11 nucleotides matching TRBD1. CDR1 is SEHNR and CDR2 is FQNEAQ in the germline V gene (reference sequence). This CDR3 comprises 18 residues.

The rearrangement links TRBV27 to TRBJ2-1; TRBD2 aligns across 7 bases. From germline, CDR1 is MNHEY and CDR2 SMNVEV (reference sequence). The J segment lost 7 bases and the V segment lost 6 bases, leaving 12 bases of the junction unmatched. CDR3 length: 15 residues. The CDR3 DNA follows: TGTGCCAGCAGCTTAGGCTTCTTGGGGGGGAATGAGCAGTTCTTC. Translation gives CASSLGFLGGNEQFF.

This clonotype was seen at least ten times. V is TRBV18 and J is TRBJ1-1, with a tentative D call TRBD1 (6 bases). Germline CDR1 reads KGHSH; CDR2 reads LQKENI. V lost 6 bases and J lost 0, with 14 bases in between. This CDR3 spans 15 amino acids. DNA of the CDR3: TGTGCCAGCTCGGGGGGCGAGTTAGTGAACACTGAAGCTTTCTTT. It specifies CASSGGELVNTEAFF.

This clonotype was seen repeatedly, ten times or more. The gene calls are TRBV5-6 and TRBJ1-6; a weak D match, TRBD1 (6 bases). Per germline, CDR1 SGHDT and CDR2 YYEEEE. Trimming pared 5 bases from V and 9 bases from J, leaving 15 bases between. This CDR3 is built from 14 residues. For the CDR3, the DNA is TGTGCCAGCAGGGGCACAGGGCAGGGTTCACCCCTCCACTTT. Translated, it gives CASRGTGQGSPLHF.

This clonotype was counted ten times or more. The chain joins TRBV2 to TRBJ2-2; tentatively, D is TRBD1 (5 bases). The CDR3 spans 15 residues. V was cut by 1 base and J by 0 bases, with 6 bases left in between. The germline gives CDR1 SNHLY, CDR2 FYNNEI. DNA of the CDR3: TGTGCCAGCAGTGAAGGGACACCGAACACCGGGGAGCTGTTTTTT. Its translation: CASSEGTPNTGELFF.

This clonotype was picked up a small number of times. The V call is TRBV28, the J call TRBJ1-3; the match to TRBD1 covers 9 bases. Germline V CDR1 and CDR2: MDHEN, SYDVKM. The V and J ends lost 4 bases and 1 base, in that order; junction bases with no gene match: 8. CDR3 size: 17 residues. The chain's CDR3 is CASSSLGTGSSGNTIYF. The CDR3 DNA is TGTGCCAGCAGTTCTCTCGGGACAGGGTCGTCTGGAAACACCATATATTTT.

At least ten counts were recorded for this clonotype. The chain employs TRBV29-1 and TRBJ2-7, with D unresolved. This CDR3 has 12 amino acids. CDR1 is SQVTM and CDR2 is ANQGSEA in the germline V gene. Trimming removed 5 bases from V and 2 bases from J, with 10 bases in between. The DNA for the CDR3 is TGCAGCGTTAAAACTACCACCTACGAGCAGTACTTC. Its protein product is CSVKTTTYEQYF.

The rearrangement joins TRBV6-1 to TRBJ1-2, with 7 bases identical to TRBD1. Germline V gives CDR1 MNHNS, CDR2 SASEGT. The CDR3 length is 15 residues. After removal of 1 base from V and 4 bases from J, the junction contained 6 bases not matched to a gene. The CDR3 sequence is CASSEVDRSPYGYTF. The CDR3 DNA is TGTGCCAGCAGTGAAGTGGACAGGAGCCCCTATGGCTACACCTTC.

This clonotype was picked up many times. This chain uses TRBV11-3 with TRBJ2-1, with TRBD2 as a possible D gene (7 bases). The CDR3 loop spans 16 amino acids. V lost 5 bases and J 0 bases, leaving 14 bases between the germline ends. The V gene's germline CDR1 is SGHNT and CDR2 YENEEA. The CDR3 protein is CASSGRGRSSYNEQFF. CDR3 DNA sequence: TGTGCCAGCAGCGGGAGGGGGAGGAGCTCCTACAATGAGCAGTTCTTC.

This chain uses TRBV28 with TRBJ2-7, with a tentative D call TRBD2 (6 bases). The CDR3 has 15 residues. Trimming shortened V by 5 bases and J by 2 bases, and 16 bases separated the two germline ends. The germline gives CDR1 MDHEN, CDR2 SYDVKM. CDR3 sequence: CASSLSGATPYEQYF. The CDR3 DNA follows: TGTGCCAGCAGTCTTAGCGGAGCCACCCCCTACGAGCAGTACTTC. Variable domain in full (rest from reference TRBV28 and TRBJ2-7): DVKVTQSSRYLVKRTGEKVFLECVQDMDHENMFWYRQDPGLGLRLIYFSYDVKMKEKGDIPEGYSVSREKKERFSLILESASTNQTSMYLCASSLSGATPYEQYFGPGTRLTVT.

Many counts were recorded for this clonotype. The chain uses TRBV6-5 and TRBJ2-2; 13 bases align to TRBD2. J was trimmed by 6 bases and V by 0 bases; bases with no gene match: 4. Germline V gene data show CDR1 as MNHEY and CDR2 as SVGAGI. This CDR3 spans 17 amino acids. CDR3 protein: CASSYSGLAGVSGELFF. Here the CDR3 DNA reads TGTGCCAGCAGTTACTCCGGACTAGCGGGGGTCTCCGGGGAGCTGTTTTTT.